A selection of T cell receptor beta chains follows, all from one sample in a study of blood T cell repertoires in COVID-19. TCRdb keeps only in-frame clones here, not all; method: immunoSEQ multiplex PCR. This table holds approximately 90,000 clones, more than 65% found once. What was sequenced was peripheral blood. Source of these receptors: a man aged 60 to 69 with acute or convalescent COVID-19. Each CDR3 is given with its conserved first and last residue. Each record gives: V gene, D gene, clone size, J gene, CDR3 protein. The D gene is left open where the match is weak. Only part of the rows carry a size: once, few, many, or a class if the clone is expanded.

>TRBV5-1|TRBD1|once|TRBJ2-2
CASSYDRGTGELFF
>TRBV29-1|TRBD2|.|TRBJ2-3
CSVVRAGITDTQYF
>TRBV7-2|.|.|TRBJ2-1
CASSPRGPTGNEQFF
>TRBV5-3|TRBD1|.|TRBJ1-5
CARSLPGTAKLSNQPQHF
>TRBV28|.|.|TRBJ2-6
CASTRRPGANVLTF
>TRBV18|.|.|TRBJ1-1
CASSRTDNTEAFF
>TRBV18|.|once|TRBJ1-1
CASSPRDRGNTEAFF
>TRBV19|TRBD2|.|TRBJ2-1
CASSTGLAGGRDEQFF
>TRBV18|TRBD1|.|TRBJ2-3
CASSRGTGGAGDTQYF
>TRBV6-4|.|.|TRBJ1-1
CASSDQGRTEAFF
>TRBV28|.|few|TRBJ1-5
CASSTPGSSNQPQHF
>TRBV10-2|.|many|TRBJ2-2
CASLDRTNTGELFF
>TRBV6-2/TRBV6-3|.|.|TRBJ2-5
CASSPLVGETQYF
>TRBV27|TRBD1|.|TRBJ1-5
CASSFGGTGKQPQHF
>TRBV10-3|.|.|TRBJ2-7
CAITSTESSYEQYF
>TRBV7-9|TRBD1|.|TRBJ1-6
CASSRTGGLWNSPLHF
>TRBV30|.|.|TRBJ1-3
CAWKGFSGNTIYF
>TRBV12-5|.|few|TRBJ1-1
CASGHRDISATEAFF
>TRBV6-5|TRBD1|.|TRBJ1-2
CASSSLGQGTFYGYTF
>TRBV7-8|.|.|TRBJ2-1
CASSLVVWGEVGQFF
>TRBV28|.|few|TRBJ2-2
CASRGQNTGELFF
>TRBV15|.|.|TRBJ1-3
CATSRYAQSGNTIYF
>TRBV7-9|.|.|TRBJ2-5
CASSLDAGWRETQYF
>TRBV5-1|.|.|TRBJ1-2
CASSLSLRATNYGYTF
>TRBV6-5|TRBD1|.|TRBJ1-2
CASSYWPGTGHGYTF
>TRBV11-2|.|.|TRBJ1-5
CASSLDGGSYQPQHF
>TRBV15|.|.|TRBJ1-1
CATSNPGRGGPGRTEAFF
>TRBV12-5|TRBD2|.|TRBJ2-5
CASGLAGVPTQYF
>TRBV27|.|.|TRBJ2-7
CASSGRGRLTEQYF
>TRBV19|.|.|TRBJ2-3
CASSIGSGVGTDTQYF
>TRBV29-1|.|.|TRBJ1-4
CSVSKPSTTNEKLFF
>TRBV11-2|.|.|TRBJ2-5
CASSLPLGAGRTQYF
>TRBV25-1|TRBD1|.|TRBJ2-7
CASRQGARNEQYF
>TRBV7-9|TRBD1|.|TRBJ2-2
CASSLGTGWNTGELFF
>TRBV27|.|once|TRBJ2-7
CASSLSAQGTSEQYF
>TRBV3-1/TRBV3-2|TRBD2|.|TRBJ2-1
CASSQLAGYNEQFF